The 8 T cell receptor beta chains below all came from one sample that was sequenced in a study of blood T cell repertoires in COVID-19. TCRdb keeps only in-frame clones here, not all; method: immunoSEQ multiplex PCR. Here the sample spans roughly 340,000 clones, around 87% being singletons. Sample: PBMCs or T cells enriched from blood (not recorded which). The receptor source for this set is a man between 40 and 49 years old in a cohort exposed to, infected with or recovered from COVID-19 (not recorded which).

V usage is TRBV27 and J usage is TRBJ2-7, with TRBD2 matching 7 bases. Germline trimming cut 5 bases from V and 6 bases from J; bases unmatched to any gene: 10. The CDR3 loop spans 14 amino acids. The germline V gene has CDR1 MNHEY and CDR2 SMNVEV (reference sequence). The CDR3 sequence is CASSTPGGLGEQYF. DNA of the CDR3: TGTGCCAGCAGTACCCCGGGCGGACTAGGCGAGCAGTACTTC.

V usage is TRBV13 and J usage is TRBJ1-1, with D unclear. With 2 bases removed from V and 5 bases from J, the gap between germline ends came to 9 bases. Germline assignment: CDR1 PRHDT and CDR2 FYEKMQ (reference sequence). The CDR3 has 13 amino acids. CDR3 amino acids: CASSLRRLTEAFF. The CDR3, as DNA: TGTGCCAGCAGCTTACGGCGGTTAACTGAAGCTTTCTTT. Filled out from reference TRBV13 and TRBJ1-1, the complete variable domain reads AAGVIQSPRHLIKEKRETATLKCYPIPRHDTVYWYQQGPGQDPQFLISFYEKMQSDKGSIPDRFSAQQFSDYHSELNMSSLELGDSALYFCASSLRRLTEAFFGQGTRLTVV.

The chain recombines TRBV28 with TRBJ2-2; D possibly corresponds to TRBD2 (7 bases). Germline loops: CDR1 MDHEN, CDR2 SYDVKM. V was clipped by 6 bases and J by 4 bases, with 9 bases between them. This CDR3 is built from 13 residues. The DNA for the CDR3 is TGTGCCAGCAGAAGGGGGGGCACCGGGGAGCTGTTTTTT. It codes for CASRRGGTGELFF.

The chain combines TRBV5-1 with TRBJ1-1; no firm D call. CDR3 length equals 14 residues. The V end lost 5 bases, the J end lost 0 bases, and 11 bases lay between the germline ends. The germline gives CDR1 SGHRS, CDR2 YFSETQ. The CDR3 is CASRSGEMNTEAFF. As DNA, the CDR3 is TGCGCCAGCAGGTCAGGCGAGATGAACACTGAAGCTTTCTTT. Full variable domain (rest looked up from reference TRBV5-1 and TRBJ1-1): KAGVTQTPRYLIKTRGQQVTLSCSPISGHRSVSWYQQTPGQGLQFLFEYFSETQRNKGNFPGRFSGRQFSNSRSEMNVSTLELGDSALYLCASRSGEMNTEAFFGQGTRLTVV.

The chain links TRBV6-5 to TRBJ2-7; 7 bases line up with TRBD1. The V and J ends lost 2 bases and 2 bases, in that order; junction bases with no gene match: 6. The CDR3 contains 15 residues. The germline V gene has CDR1 MNHEY and CDR2 SVGAGI. The CDR3: CASSYGFGTAYEQYF. In DNA, the CDR3 is TGTGCCAGCAGTTACGGGTTTGGGACAGCCTACGAGCAGTACTTC.

The V gene is TRBV4-1, the J gene TRBJ2-5; no definite D call. V dropped 0 bases and J dropped 2 bases, with 7 bases sitting between them. From germline, CDR1 is MGHRA and CDR2 YSYEKL. The CDR3 is 14 residues long. The CDR3 region is CASSQDPVQETQYF. Written as DNA, the CDR3 is TGCGCCAGCAGCCAAGATCCCGTACAAGAGACCCAGTACTTC.

V usage is TRBV7-3 and J usage is TRBJ2-2; 7 nucleotides match TRBD1. Germline V gene data show CDR1 as SGHTA and CDR2 as FQGTGA. With 4 bases clipped from V and 0 bases from J, the junction kept 5 bases outside the gene matches. The CDR3 is made up of 16 amino acids. DNA for the CDR3: TGTGCCAGCAGCTCCCACCAGGGGGCGAACACCGGGGAGCTGTTTTTT. Translating gives CASSSHQGANTGELFF.

The V call is TRBV28, the J call TRBJ2-1, with a possible D match to TRBD1 (6 bases). The CDR3 loop spans 15 amino acids. V was clipped by 3 bases and J by 4 bases, with 13 bases between them. From germline, CDR1 is MDHEN and CDR2 SYDVKM. CDR3 sequence reads: CASSFLDSPYNEQFF. CDR3 nucleotide sequence: TGTGCCAGCAGTTTTTTGGACAGCCCTTACAATGAGCAGTTCTTC.